The sequence of this T cell receptor beta chain was determined in a study of blood T cell repertoires in COVID-19. Study context: Some COVID-19 samples were acute and others convalescent; all came from the United States, Italy and Spain. The analysed material was cDNA or gDNA that came from T cells, B-cell-depleted T cells, or PBMCs.

This clone has a single count. With V trimmed by 7 bases and J by 4 bases, 5 bases remained unmatched. This CDR3 contains 12 residues. The V gene's germline CDR1 is GTSNPN and CDR2 SVGIG (reference sequence). Original handling: It was from reference gene primer amplification that nucleated cell counts were estimated. The repertoire was sequenced with immunoSEQ multiplex PCR; TCRdb's copy has only in-frame clones and lacks some. The V and J calls and clone size come from that table; D and trimming were worked out from the DNA. The data hold approximately 140,000 clones, with over 75% observed a single time.

This TCR derives from a man aged 35-49 years with active or convalescent COVID-19. Material: peripheral blood. The chain has TRBV30 and TRBJ1-2; 8 positions agree with TRBD1. CDR3 region: CAFSGGAYGYTF. As DNA, the CDR3 is TGTGCCTTTTCAGGGGGCGCCTATGGCTACACCTTC.